The 26 T cell receptor beta chains below come from one sample, sequenced in a study of shared clonotypes between healthy human individuals. CD45RO-negative cells were positively selected for CCR7, leaving out terminally differentiated effector memory CD45RA+ cells. TCRdb keeps only in-frame clones here, not all; method: immunoSEQ multiplex PCR. The repertoire includes roughly 2,000,000 clones, less than 95% of them detected once, and 1.2% sits in the top ten. Sequencing was performed on naive CD8+ T cells sorted from blood. These receptors were taken from a man between 18 and 35 years old in good health.

V usage is TRBV4-3 and J usage is TRBJ1-4, with 8 bases aligning to TRBD1. V trimming: 0 bases; J trimming: 6 bases; junction bases outside the gene matches: 15. This CDR3 region has 19 residues. The germline V gene encodes CDR1 LGHNA and CDR2 YSLEER. The CDR3 DNA is TGCGCCAGCAGCCAAGAAACCGGGACAGGAACTACGTGGGATGAAAAACTGTTTTTT. Its protein is CASSQETGTGTTWDEKLFF.

The V and J genes are TRBV7-9 and TRBJ1-5; D is unresolved. With 1 base removed from V and 0 bases from J, the gap between germline ends came to 7 bases. Looked up from germline, CDR1 is SEHNR and CDR2 is FQNEAQ (reference sequence). This CDR3 spans 15 amino acids. For the CDR3, the DNA is TGTGCCAGCAGCTTAGACGACACTAGCAATCAGCCCCAGCATTTT. Residues: CASSLDDTSNQPQHF. Looking up the rest from reference TRBV7-9 and TRBJ1-5 gives the full variable domain: DTGVSQNPRHKITKRGQNVTFRCDPISEHNRLYWYRQTLGQGPEFLTYFQNEAQLEKSRLLSDRFSAERPKGSFSTLEIQRTEQGDSAMYLCASSLDDTSNQPQHFGDGTRLSIL.

With regard to this clone: Within the sample, other DNA sequences also encode this same CDR3. The chain links TRBV6-5 to TRBJ2-1; D perhaps matches TRBD2 (5 bases). With 2 bases removed from V and 6 bases from J, the gap between germline ends came to 8 bases. The germline gives CDR1 MNHEY, CDR2 SVGAGI. CDR3 length: 13 amino acids. The CDR3 reads CASSYDEGNEQFF. The CDR3 DNA follows: TGTGCCAGCAGTTACGATGAGGGCAATGAGCAGTTCTTC.

This clone appeared a single time. CDR3 residues: CASSQDRGAEETQYF. The CDR3 DNA reads TGCGCCAGCAGCCAAGATCGGGGCGCGGAGGAGACCCAGTACTTC. The chain has TRBV4-3 and TRBJ2-5; the D call may be TRBD1 or TRBD2 (5 bases each). The CDR3 length is 15 residues. The V gene lost 0 bases and the J gene lost 5 bases, with 13 bases spanning the gap. Germline-derived CDR1 and CDR2 are LGHNA and YSLEER.

V and J are TRBV30 and TRBJ1-6, with D possibly matching TRBD1 (5 bases). CDR1 is GTSNPN and CDR2 is SVGIG in the germline V gene (reference sequence). The CDR3 is 13 residues long. Between the trimmed V and J ends, which lost 0 bases and 10 bases, there was a span of 10 bases. The CDR3 DNA follows: TGTGCCTGGAGTGTACAGGAGGGCTCACCCCTCCACTTT. The encoded protein is CAWSVQEGSPLHF.

About this clone itself: The same CDR3 arises from other DNA sequences in this sample as well. The chain joins TRBV13 to TRBJ2-5, with a tentative D call TRBD2 (6 bases). Germline loops: CDR1 PRHDT, CDR2 FYEKMQ (reference sequence). The CDR3 is 13 amino acids. V lost 5 bases to trimming and J lost 2 bases, with 9 bases between them. The CDR3: CASSEGLQETQYF. For the CDR3, the DNA is TGTGCCAGCAGCGAGGGACTTCAAGAGACCCAGTACTTC.

V is TRBV6-1 and J is TRBJ1-1, with D hard to call. The V end lost 4 bases, the J end lost 6 bases, and 12 bases lay between the germline ends. This CDR3 has 13 amino acids. Germline V gene lookup returns CDR1 MNHNS and CDR2 SASEGT. In DNA, the CDR3 is TGTGCCAGCAGTGGGATCCTGGGCGCTGAAGCTTTCTTT. This gives the protein CASSGILGAEAFF.

The V and J genes are TRBV29-1 and TRBJ2-5; possible D gene TRBD2, 7 bases. The V end was cut by 3 bases, the J end by 5 bases, with 13 bases between. Looked up from germline, CDR1 is SQVTM and CDR2 is ANQGSEA. CDR3 length equals 13 residues. Here the CDR3 reads CSVDGGQRETQYF. DNA for the CDR3: TGCAGCGTTGACGGGGGGCAGAGGGAGACCCAGTACTTC. Filled out from reference TRBV29-1 and TRBJ2-5, the complete variable domain reads SAVISQKPSRDICQRGTSLTIQCQVDSQVTMMFWYRQQPGQSLTLIATANQGSEATYESGFVIDKFPISRPNLTFSTLTVSNMSPEDSSIYLCSVDGGQRETQYFGPGTRLLVL.

V usage is TRBV6-5 and J usage is TRBJ1-4, with D perhaps TRBD1 (5 bases). CDR3 length: 16 amino acids. Germline V gives CDR1 MNHEY, CDR2 SVGAGI. Trimming took 4 bases from V and 0 from J, leaving 12 bases between them. CDR3 in amino acids: CASSWDLRATNEKLFF. CDR3 nucleotide sequence: TGTGCCAGCAGTTGGGACCTCCGTGCAACTAATGAAAAACTGTTTTTT.

The sample holds one count of this clone. The chain carries TRBV5-1 and TRBJ1-1; D might be TRBD1 (6 bases). V lost 4 bases, J lost 1 base, and 8 bases lay in between. Germline V gene lookup returns CDR1 SGHRS and CDR2 YFSETQ. The CDR3 length is 13 residues. CDR3 DNA sequence: TGCGCCAGCAGCACGGGACAGAACACTGAAGCTTTCTTT. As protein: CASSTGQNTEAFF.

In the case of this clone: The same CDR3 can be traced to other DNA sequences in this sample. V and J are TRBV2 and TRBJ1-5, with 8 bases that match TRBD1. The CDR3 length is 14 residues. V lost 6 bases to trimming and J lost 4 bases; unmatched junction nucleotides: 5. Germline CDR1 reads SNHLY; CDR2 reads FYNNEI. CDR3 residues: CASRGTGPNQPQHF. The CDR3 nucleotides are TGTGCCAGCAGGGGGACAGGTCCTAATCAGCCCCAGCATTTT.

CDR3 sequence reads: CASSGGTDNEKLFF. DNA for the CDR3: TGTGCCAGCAGCGGGGGGACGGACAATGAAAAACTGTTTTTT. The chain employs TRBV9 and TRBJ1-4; TRBD1 is a possible D gene (5 bases). The germline V gene has CDR1 SGDLS and CDR2 YYNGEE. Deletions cut 3 bases from V and 5 bases from J, with 11 bases between. The CDR3 has 14 residues.

The chain recombines TRBV4-3 with TRBJ2-7, with D unclear. This CDR3 has 15 amino acids. Germline V lookup: CDR1 LGHNA, CDR2 YSLEER. V lost 4 bases to trimming and J lost 3 bases, with 16 bases between them. In nucleotides, the CDR3 is TGCGCCAGCAGCCCGACTTGGACGGATTACTACGAGCAGTACTTC. Encoded protein: CASSPTWTDYYEQYF.

The chain carries TRBV18 and TRBJ2-1, with TRBD1 matching 7 bases. This CDR3 spans 15 amino acids. Trimming took 0 bases from V and 5 from J; bases not matched to a gene: 4. CDR1 KGHSH and CDR2 LQKENI come from the germline V gene. The CDR3 sequence: CASSPPRDSDNEQFF. The CDR3, as DNA: TGTGCCAGCTCACCACCCCGGGACAGTGACAATGAGCAGTTCTTC.

Turning to this clone: The same CDR3 arises from other DNA sequences in this sample as well. V is TRBV28 and J is TRBJ1-5, with a weak D call TRBD1 (6 bases). The CDR3 length is 15 residues. Deletions cut 2 bases from V and 4 bases from J, with 12 bases between. The germline CDR1 and CDR2 sequences are MDHEN and SYDVKM. The CDR3 region is CASSLLAGDNQPQHF. The CDR3 DNA sequence: TGTGCCAGCAGTTTACTTGCAGGGGATAATCAGCCCCAGCATTTT.

This clone was seen once. Other DNA sequences in this sample translate to the same CDR3. This chain links TRBV27 with TRBJ2-5; D call uncertain. The CDR3 extends over 13 amino acids. The V end was cut by 3 bases, the J end by 4 bases, with 9 bases between. Germline V gives CDR1 MNHEY, CDR2 SMNVEV (reference sequence). The CDR3 coding sequence is TGTGCCAGCAGTTTGTTGGAAGGAGAGACCCAGTACTTC. This sequence encodes CASSLLEGETQYF.

The V call is TRBV7-6, the J call TRBJ2-2; D unclear. This CDR3 is 12 amino acids long. Germline V gene lookup returns CDR1 SGHVS and CDR2 FNYEAQ. V gave up 5 bases and J gave up 9 bases, with 10 bases separating them. CDR3: CASSPRAWELFF. CDR3 sequence (DNA): TGTGCCAGCAGCCCTAGGGCTTGGGAGCTGTTTTTT.

The rearrangement uses TRBV7-6 and TRBJ2-7, with TRBD2 matching 7 bases. This CDR3 region has 16 residues. V trimming: 1 base; J trimming: 0 bases; junction bases outside the gene matches: 6. Germline CDR1 and CDR2: SGHVS and FNYEAQ. CDR3 residues: CASSLGSLADSYEQYF. The CDR3 DNA is TGTGCCAGCAGCTTAGGTTCCCTAGCGGACTCCTACGAGCAGTACTTC.

J is TRBJ1-1 and V is TRBV5-6; D is possibly TRBD1 (6 bases). CDR3 length: 15 amino acids. The germline CDR1 and CDR2 sequences are SGHDT and YYEEEE. Trimming left V 3 bases short and J 2 bases short, with 14 bases between. CDR3 amino acids: CASSSKTGVNTEAFF. CDR3 DNA sequence: TGTGCCAGCAGCTCCAAGACAGGCGTCAACACTGAAGCTTTCTTT.

This chain connects TRBV6-6 to TRBJ1-5; D gene unclear. The V end was cut by 2 bases, the J end by 5 bases, with 10 bases between. The germline CDR1 and CDR2 sequences are MNHNY and SVGAGI (reference sequence). The CDR3 sequence is 14 residues long. The CDR3 loop is CASSYGEGDQPQHF. The CDR3 DNA follows: TGTGCCAGCAGTTACGGGGAGGGAGATCAGCCCCAGCATTTT.

V is TRBV2 and J is TRBJ2-5; 8 nucleotides line up with TRBD2. The CDR3 extends over 16 amino acids. V lost 4 bases and J lost 5; bases outside the gene matches: 12. Per germline, CDR1 SNHLY and CDR2 FYNNEI. CDR3 region: CASSGSLVAGKETQYF. CDR3 in DNA: TGTGCCAGCAGTGGTTCACTGGTAGCGGGAAAGGAGACCCAGTACTTC.

The rearrangement uses TRBV18 and TRBJ2-7; 10 nucleotides line up with TRBD2. Trimming removed 6 bases from V and 5 bases from J; junction bases left unmatched: 7. CDR3 length: 14 residues. Germline CDR1 KGHSH, CDR2 LQKENI. CDR3 sequence: CASSPLAGADEQYF. The CDR3 nucleotides read TGTGCCAGCTCTCCTCTAGCGGGAGCTGACGAGCAGTACTTC.

Note on this clone: Other DNA sequences from this sample encode an identical CDR3 as well. This chain links TRBV4-1 with TRBJ2-2; TRBD2 matches at 7 bases. Germline CDR1 is MGHRA and CDR2 is YSYEKL. The trim removed 0 bases at V and 2 bases at J, leaving 3 bases unmatched. The CDR3 has 16 residues. CDR3: CASSQDPSGNTGELFF. CDR3 bases: TGCGCCAGCAGCCAAGATCCTAGCGGCAACACCGGGGAGCTGTTTTTT.

Details on this clone: Different DNA sequences within this sample yield the same CDR3. The J gene is TRBJ2-1, the V gene TRBV27, with TRBD2 identical over 15 bases. This CDR3 contains 13 residues. Germline trimming cut 8 bases from V and 7 bases from J; bases unmatched to any gene: 0. Germline-derived CDR1 and CDR2 are MNHEY and SMNVEV (reference sequence). This CDR3 reads CASGLAGGNEQFF. The CDR3 DNA reads TGTGCCAGCGGACTAGCGGGAGGGAATGAGCAGTTCTTC.

This sequence joins TRBV4-3 and TRBJ2-5, with 7 bases matching TRBD1. Germline assignment: CDR1 LGHNA and CDR2 YSLEER. V was pared by 3 bases and J by 5 bases, with 12 bases of the junction left unmatched. The CDR3 has 16 residues. CDR3 DNA: TGCGCCAGCAGCCAGGTACACAGGGGAGAGTCGGAGACCCAGTACTTC. Translation: CASSQVHRGESETQYF.

The CDR3 loop reads CASSAEQGPNEQYF. DNA for the CDR3: TGTGCCAGCAGCGCAGAACAGGGTCCCAACGAGCAGTACTTC. The rearrangement uses TRBV9 and TRBJ2-7; D possibly corresponds to TRBD1 (6 bases). The CDR3 spans 14 residues. Germline V gives CDR1 SGDLS, CDR2 YYNGEE. Trimming shortened V by 3 bases and J by 5 bases, and 15 bases separated the two germline ends.